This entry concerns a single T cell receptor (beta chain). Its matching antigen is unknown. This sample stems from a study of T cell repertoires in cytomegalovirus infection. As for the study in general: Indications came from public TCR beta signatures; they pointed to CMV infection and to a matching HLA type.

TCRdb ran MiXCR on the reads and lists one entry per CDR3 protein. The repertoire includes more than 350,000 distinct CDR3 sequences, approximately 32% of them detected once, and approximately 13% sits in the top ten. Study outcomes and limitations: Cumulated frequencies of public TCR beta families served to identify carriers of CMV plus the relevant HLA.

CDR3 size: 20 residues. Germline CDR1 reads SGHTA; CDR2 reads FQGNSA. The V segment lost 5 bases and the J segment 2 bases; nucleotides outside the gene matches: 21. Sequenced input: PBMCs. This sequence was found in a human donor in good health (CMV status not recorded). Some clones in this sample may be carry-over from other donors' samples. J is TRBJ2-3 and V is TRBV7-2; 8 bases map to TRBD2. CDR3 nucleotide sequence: TGTGCCAGCAGCCCCATGGGCGGGGGGAAGGGGAGGGCCTACACAGATACGCAGTATTTT. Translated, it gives CASSPMGGGKGRAYTDTQYF.